Below, 11 T cell receptor beta chains from the same sample are listed, as sequenced in a study of post-analysis software for immune sequencing data. For these TCRs, the target antigens are not known. Findings and limits, study-wide: Five TRBV segments occurring more often in patients than controls included TRBV5-6, TRBV5-1 and TRBV20-1.

Libraries were made from TCR beta cDNA, and they carried unique molecular identifiers. MiXCR, run by TCRdb on the PCR reads, gives a single entry per CDR3 protein. The table shows fewer than 850,000 distinct CDR3 sequences, with around 27% occurring only once. The specimen was blood. These receptors originate from a girl between 5 and 17 years old with multiple sclerosis.

This clonotype was seen repeatedly, ten times or more. The rearrangement links TRBV7-9 to TRBJ2-5, with 8 bases that match TRBD2. The germline CDR1 and CDR2 sequences are SEHNR and FQNEAQ (reference sequence). The CDR3 sequence is 15 residues long. V lost 5 bases and J lost 5; bases outside the gene matches: 10. The CDR3 is CASSLATGGRETQYF. CDR3 nucleotides: TGTGCCAGCAGCCTTGCGACGGGGGGGCGGGAGACCCAGTACTTC.

The sample holds a few counts of this clonotype. The chain employs TRBV7-9 and TRBJ1-5; D gene ambiguous. V was trimmed by 9 bases and J by 0 bases, leaving 15 bases between them. Germline CDR1 and CDR2: SEHNR and FQNEAQ (reference sequence). The CDR3 runs 15 residues. Written as DNA, the CDR3 is TGTGCCAGTCAAAAGGCGGGGTATAGCAATCAGCCCCAGCATTTT. It codes for CASQKAGYSNQPQHF.

The chain carries TRBV29-1 and TRBJ1-1; unclear D gene. This CDR3 region has 12 residues. Germline assignment: CDR1 SQVTM and CDR2 ANQGSEA. V lost 4 bases and J 3 bases, leaving 9 bases between the germline ends. The CDR3 coding sequence is TGCAGCGTTGCGGGTTCTGACACTGAAGCTTTCTTT. It yields the protein CSVAGSDTEAFF.

This chain uses TRBV4-2 with TRBJ2-3; D ambiguous. This CDR3 comprises 13 residues. CDR1 LGHNA and CDR2 YNFKEQ come from the germline V gene. V was cut by 0 bases and J by 7 bases, with 8 bases left in between. As DNA, the CDR3 is TGTGCCAGCAGCCAAGATCGGGCGAATACGCAGTATTTT. Translated, it gives CASSQDRANTQYF.

This clonotype was observed a few times. J is TRBJ2-6 and V is TRBV27, with TRBD1 identical over 10 bases. Germline values: CDR1 MNHEY, CDR2 SMNVEV (reference sequence). The CDR3 loop spans 16 amino acids. V shed 5 bases and J 2 bases; nucleotides not matched to a gene: 3. The CDR3 is CASSGTGDTGANVLTF. CDR3 nucleotide sequence: TGTGCCAGCAGTGGGACAGGGGATACTGGGGCCAACGTCCTGACTTTC.

This clonotype was seen a handful of times. This sequence joins TRBV20-1 and TRBJ2-7; the D is unclear. CDR1 and CDR2 (germline): DFQATT, SNEGSKA (reference sequence). This CDR3 has 16 amino acids. The ends were cut back, 3 bases at V and 0 bases at J, with 18 bases in the middle. As DNA, the CDR3 is TGCAGTGCTAGTGGGTTGGCCCCCGGCGGCTCCTACGAGCAGTACTTC. It specifies CSASGLAPGGSYEQYF.

The chain combines TRBV9 with TRBJ1-2; 9 nucleotides match TRBD1. The CDR3 has 14 residues. The germline V gene has CDR1 SGDLS and CDR2 YYNGEE. V was clipped by 3 bases and J by 5 bases; unmatched bases: 5. The chain's CDR3 is CASSADRGGYGYTF. The CDR3 nucleotides read TGTGCCAGCAGCGCGGACAGGGGTGGTTATGGCTACACCTTC.

The chain uses TRBV7-2 and TRBJ2-1; the D is unclear. Germline CDR1 and CDR2: SGHTA and FQGNSA. This CDR3 has 13 amino acids. V dropped 4 bases and J dropped 3 bases, with 7 bases sitting between them. Written as DNA, the CDR3 is TGTGCCAGCAGCTCCAAATACTACAATGAGCAGTTCTTC. Residues: CASSSKYYNEQFF.

V usage is TRBV20-1 and J usage is TRBJ2-1; TRBD2 agrees at 10 bases. V lost 1 base, J lost 2 bases, and 11 bases stayed unmatched. The CDR3 contains 18 residues. Germline loops: CDR1 DFQATT, CDR2 SNEGSKA (reference sequence). CDR3: CSARGGLRAGGTYNEQFF. The CDR3 nucleotides read TGCAGTGCTAGAGGGGGGTTGCGAGCGGGAGGGACCTACAATGAGCAGTTCTTC.

The CDR3: CSVETGTLNYGYTF. The CDR3, as DNA: TGCAGCGTTGAAACCGGGACACTCAACTATGGCTACACCTTC. The rearrangement joins TRBV29-1 to TRBJ1-2, with D perhaps matching TRBD1 (6 bases). The CDR3 is made up of 14 amino acids. Germline V gene sequence: CDR1 SQVTM, CDR2 ANQGSEA. The V gene lost 2 bases and the J gene lost 2 bases, with 12 bases spanning the gap.

The sample holds a few counts of this clonotype. CDR3 DNA: TGTGCCAGCGGGGTTCTCTTGAGGGAGACCCAGTACTTC. This sequence encodes CASGVLLRETQYF. The chain employs TRBV6-6 and TRBJ2-5; the D is unclear. Germline CDR1 MNHNY, CDR2 SVGAGI (reference sequence). The CDR3 spans 13 residues. V gave up 8 bases and J gave up 5 bases, with 15 bases separating them.